The present T cell receptor (beta chain) was sequenced within a study of T cells in localized non-small cell lung cancer. Comments on this clone: The antigen remains undetermined.

Generated by immunoSEQ multiplex PCR, the TCRdb table keeps only in-frame clones and is missing some. The sample contains around 40,000 clones, 65% to 90% of which appear only once. Points from the study as a whole: Of the tissues analyzed, uninvolved adjacent lung showed maximal T cell clonality, greater than tumor.

Germline V CDR1 and CDR2: MNHNY, SVGAGI (reference sequence). The CDR3 is made up of 12 amino acids. V lost 2 bases and J lost 8, with 6 bases in between. The chain links TRBV6-6 to TRBJ1-4; TRBD1 is a possible D gene (6 bases). Sequenced material: PBMCs, taken before any cancer treatment. The sequence came from a man aged 35 to 69 with stage II lung adenocarcinoma. The CDR3 DNA reads as TGTGCCAGCAGTTACGGGGGCGAAAAACTGTTTTTT. Encoded protein: CASSYGGEKLFF.